The T cell receptor (beta chain) described here comes from a study of identical twins. The table lists this clonotype with a few counts. TCRdb fed the 5' RACE reads into MiXCR, producing one record per CDR3 protein. The data hold around 510,000 distinct CDR3 sequences, with roughly an eighth observed a single time. Germline V gene data show CDR1 as MNHEY and CDR2 as SVGEGT. The CDR3 runs to 16 residues. V was pared by 8 bases and J by 7 bases, with 15 bases of the junction left unmatched. The same sample was also used in a study of yellow fever vaccine responses in identical twins.

The source material was CD4+ T cells sorted from blood. This chain links TRBV6-2 or TRBV6-3 with TRBJ2-1, with 9 bases lining up with TRBD2. The clonotype was recovered from a woman in her late teens or twenties in good health. DNA of the CDR3: TGTGCCAGCTGGCAAGAGGTAGCGGGAGTTTCTAATGAGCAGTTCTTC. Amino acids: CASWQEVAGVSNEQFF.